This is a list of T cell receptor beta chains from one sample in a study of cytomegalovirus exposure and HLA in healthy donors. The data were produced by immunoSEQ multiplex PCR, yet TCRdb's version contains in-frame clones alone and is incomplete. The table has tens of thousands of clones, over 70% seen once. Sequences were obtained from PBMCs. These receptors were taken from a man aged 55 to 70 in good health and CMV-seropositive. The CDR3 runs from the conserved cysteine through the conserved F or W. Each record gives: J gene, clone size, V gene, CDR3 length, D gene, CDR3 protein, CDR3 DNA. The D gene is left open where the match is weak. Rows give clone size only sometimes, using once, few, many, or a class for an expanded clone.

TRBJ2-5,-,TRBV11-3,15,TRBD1,CASSFTGGWSETQYF,TGTGCCAGCAGCTTCACAGGGGGTTGGTCGGAGACCCAGTACTTC
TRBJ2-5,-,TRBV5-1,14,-,CASSIRDTAETQYF,TGCGCCAGCAGCATCCGGGACACCGCAGAGACCCAGTACTTC
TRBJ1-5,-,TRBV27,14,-,CASSTGMGNQPQHF,TGTGCCAGCAGTACAGGTATGGGCAATCAGCCCCAGCATTTT
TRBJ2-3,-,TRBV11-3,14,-,CASSPGQSTDTQYF,TGTGCCAGCAGCCCAGGACAGAGCACAGATACGCAGTATTTT
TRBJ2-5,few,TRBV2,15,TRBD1,CASSGQDRVSETQYF,TGTGCCAGCAGTGGCCAGGACAGGGTGTCGGAGACCCAGTACTTC
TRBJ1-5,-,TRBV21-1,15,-,CASSEGFLAHITEHF,TGTGCCAGCAGCGAGGGATTCCTCGCCCATATAACCGAGCATTTT
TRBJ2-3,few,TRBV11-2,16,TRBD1,CASSGRGQDSTDTQYF,TGTGCCAGCAGCGGCCGCGGACAGGACTCCACAGATACGCAGTATTTT
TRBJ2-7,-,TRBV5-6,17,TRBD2,CASSPPAGSGTVYEQYF,TGTGCCAGCAGCCCCCCGGCGGGTAGCGGGACCGTCTACGAGCAGTACTTC
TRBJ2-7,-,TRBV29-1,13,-,CSVEDGVSYEQYF,TGCAGCGTTGAAGACGGGGTATCCTACGAGCAGTACTTC
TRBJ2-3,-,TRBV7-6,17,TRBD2,CASSSRLAATPTDTQYF,TGTGCCAGCAGCTCCCGACTAGCGGCAACCCCCACAGATACGCAGTATTTT